This is a list of T cell receptor beta chains from one sample in a study of shared clonotypes between healthy human individuals. This table comes from immunoSEQ multiplex PCR, and its TCRdb copy is limited to in-frame clones, with some not included. The table lists 2,500,000 or so clones, around 90% of them singletons, with around 0.14% in the top ten. The sample taken for sequencing was naive CD4+ T cells sorted from blood. These receptors all stem from a young man in good health. The CDR3 runs from the conserved cysteine through the conserved F or W. A D gene is named only where the DNA matches it firmly. Size is stated for part of the rows, as once, few or many counts, or as a class when the clone is expanded.

v_gene: TRBV6-6
d_gene: -
abundance: -
j_gene: TRBJ1-6
CDR3aa: CASSMTVENSPLHF
CDR3nt: TGTGCCAGCTCAATGACGGTGGAAAATTCACCCCTCCACTTT

v_gene: TRBV18
d_gene: -
abundance: -
j_gene: TRBJ1-3
CDR3aa: CASSRVSGNTIYF
CDR3nt: TGTGCCAGCTCCAGGGTATCTGGAAACACCATATATTTT

v_gene: TRBV6-5
d_gene: -
abundance: -
j_gene: TRBJ1-1
CDR3aa: CASSYGIWGGTEAFF
CDR3nt: TGTGCCAGCAGTTACGGTATTTGGGGGGGCACTGAAGCTTTCTTT

v_gene: TRBV6-6
d_gene: -
abundance: -
j_gene: TRBJ2-5
CDR3aa: CASRNEGPETQYF
CDR3nt: TGTGCCAGCAGAAACGAGGGGCCGGAGACCCAGTACTTC

v_gene: TRBV10-1
d_gene: TRBD1
abundance: -
j_gene: TRBJ2-7
CDR3aa: CASSDPGQGTYEQYF
CDR3nt: TGCGCCAGCAGTGATCCGGGACAGGGAACCTACGAGCAGTACTTC

v_gene: TRBV25-1
d_gene: -
abundance: -
j_gene: TRBJ2-5
CDR3aa: CASAIGHRAETQYF
CDR3nt: TGTGCCAGCGCCATCGGACACAGGGCAGAGACCCAGTACTTC

v_gene: TRBV30
d_gene: TRBD1
abundance: -
j_gene: TRBJ2-7
CDR3aa: CAWSVGALDRVVPYEQYF
CDR3nt: TGTGCCTGGAGTGTAGGTGCCCTGGACAGGGTCGTTCCCTACGAGCAGTACTTC

v_gene: TRBV5-4
d_gene: -
abundance: -
j_gene: TRBJ2-1
CDR3aa: CASSQAPDSSYNEQFF
CDR3nt: TGTGCCAGCAGCCAGGCCCCCGACAGCTCCTACAATGAGCAGTTCTTC

v_gene: TRBV6-5
d_gene: -
abundance: -
j_gene: TRBJ1-3
CDR3aa: CASSETGSGNTIYF
CDR3nt: TGTGCCAGCAGTGAAACAGGCTCTGGAAACACCATATATTTT

v_gene: TRBV5-1
d_gene: TRBD1
abundance: -
j_gene: TRBJ1-1
CDR3aa: CASSTGQGPNTEAFF
CDR3nt: TGCGCCAGCAGCACCGGACAGGGACCGAACACTGAAGCTTTCTTT

v_gene: TRBV5-1
d_gene: TRBD1
abundance: -
j_gene: TRBJ1-1
CDR3aa: CASSLDRGGIMNTEAFF
CDR3nt: TGCGCCAGCAGCTTGGACAGGGGTGGTATCATGAACACTGAAGCTTTCTTT

v_gene: TRBV27
d_gene: -
abundance: -
j_gene: TRBJ1-2
CDR3aa: CATTGNRVRGYTF
CDR3nt: TGTGCCACCACCGGGAACAGGGTTCGGGGCTACACCTTC

v_gene: TRBV6-1
d_gene: -
abundance: -
j_gene: TRBJ2-6
CDR3aa: CASQVGVSGANVLTF
CDR3nt: TGTGCCAGCCAAGTGGGGGTCTCTGGGGCCAACGTCCTGACTTTC

v_gene: TRBV23-1
d_gene: -
abundance: few
j_gene: TRBJ1-6
CDR3aa: CASSLRGPDGNSPLHF
CDR3nt: TGCGCCAGCAGTCTCCGGGGCCCAGACGGGAATTCACCCCTCCACTTT

v_gene: TRBV6-5
d_gene: TRBD1
abundance: -
j_gene: TRBJ2-2
CDR3aa: CASRSTGGKEELFF
CDR3nt: TGTGCCAGCAGGTCGACAGGGGGCAAGGAGGAGCTGTTTTTT

v_gene: TRBV7-8
d_gene: -
abundance: -
j_gene: TRBJ2-7
CDR3aa: CASSPPGTATYEQYF
CDR3nt: TGTGCCAGCAGCCCCCCCGGGACTGCTACCTACGAGCAGTACTTC

v_gene: TRBV9
d_gene: -
abundance: -
j_gene: TRBJ2-3
CDR3aa: CASSPPSAGGADTQYF
CDR3nt: TGTGCCAGCAGCCCACCATCAGCAGGGGGGGCAGATACGCAGTATTTT

v_gene: TRBV7-9
d_gene: -
abundance: -
j_gene: TRBJ1-1
CDR3aa: CASSLEGSMNTEAFF
CDR3nt: TGTGCCAGCAGCTTAGAAGGCAGCATGAACACTGAAGCTTTCTTT

v_gene: TRBV5-1
d_gene: -
abundance: -
j_gene: TRBJ1-5
CDR3aa: CASSPGILGNDQPQHF
CDR3nt: TGCGCCAGCAGCCCAGGGATATTAGGTAATGATCAGCCCCAGCATTTT

v_gene: TRBV7-9
d_gene: -
abundance: -
j_gene: TRBJ1-3
CDR3aa: CASSVSSGNTIYF
CDR3nt: TGTGCCAGCAGCGTGAGCTCTGGAAACACCATATATTTT

v_gene: TRBV7-2
d_gene: TRBD1
abundance: -
j_gene: TRBJ2-7
CDR3aa: CASSLAPPGQGAYEQYF
CDR3nt: TGTGCCAGCAGCTTAGCCCCACCAGGCCAGGGGGCATACGAGCAGTACTTC

v_gene: TRBV18
d_gene: -
abundance: -
j_gene: TRBJ1-1
CDR3aa: CASSPRDGKEAFF
CDR3nt: TGTGCCAGCTCACCACGGGACGGCAAGGAAGCTTTCTTT

v_gene: TRBV7-9
d_gene: -
abundance: -
j_gene: TRBJ2-7
CDR3aa: CASSLDTSYEQYF
CDR3nt: TGTGCCAGCAGCTTAGACACCTCCTACGAGCAGTACTTC

v_gene: TRBV30
d_gene: -
abundance: -
j_gene: TRBJ1-2
CDR3aa: CAWSVYWSVRSNYGYTF
CDR3nt: TGTGCCTGGAGTGTTTATTGGTCGGTTCGCTCTAACTATGGCTACACCTTC

v_gene: TRBV19
d_gene: TRBD2
abundance: -
j_gene: TRBJ2-3
CDR3aa: CASSIQAGATDTQYF
CDR3nt: TGTGCCAGTAGTATACAGGCGGGAGCGACAGATACGCAGTATTTT

v_gene: TRBV6-6
d_gene: TRBD2
abundance: once
j_gene: TRBJ2-7
CDR3aa: CASGRGGSSYEQYF
CDR3nt: TGTGCCAGCGGGCGCGGGGGTAGCTCCTACGAGCAGTACTTC

v_gene: TRBV5-6
d_gene: -
abundance: -
j_gene: TRBJ1-1
CDR3aa: CASSLVGQGSTEAFF
CDR3nt: TGTGCCAGCAGCTTGGTCGGGCAGGGCAGCACTGAAGCTTTCTTT

v_gene: TRBV9
d_gene: -
abundance: -
j_gene: TRBJ1-2
CDR3aa: CASSAQDPLQGYGYTF
CDR3nt: TGTGCCAGCAGCGCCCAGGACCCGCTCCAGGGGTATGGCTACACCTTC

v_gene: TRBV11-2
d_gene: TRBD1
abundance: -
j_gene: TRBJ1-2
CDR3aa: CASSLGTGGSYGYTF
CDR3nt: TGTGCCAGCAGCCTGGGGACAGGGGGCTCCTATGGCTACACCTTC

v_gene: TRBV27
d_gene: TRBD2
abundance: -
j_gene: TRBJ2-7
CDR3aa: CASSLTSGASYSYEQYF
CDR3nt: TGTGCCAGCAGCCTTACTAGCGGGGCGTCATACTCCTACGAGCAGTACTTC

v_gene: TRBV6-5
d_gene: -
abundance: -
j_gene: TRBJ1-1
CDR3aa: CASSYVPTADTEAFF
CDR3nt: TGTGCCAGCAGTTACGTCCCGACAGCTGACACTGAAGCTTTCTTT

v_gene: TRBV30
d_gene: -
abundance: -
j_gene: TRBJ2-5
CDR3aa: CAWSPGQETQYF
CDR3nt: TGTGCCTGGAGTCCGGGCCAAGAGACCCAGTACTTC

v_gene: TRBV4-3
d_gene: -
abundance: once
j_gene: TRBJ2-7
CDR3aa: CASSQETGAPSYEQYF
CDR3nt: TGCGCCAGCAGCCAAGAAACAGGTGCACCCTCCTACGAGCAGTACTTC

v_gene: TRBV7-9
d_gene: -
abundance: -
j_gene: TRBJ2-2
CDR3aa: CASSFSGLGTGELFF
CDR3nt: TGTGCCAGCAGCTTTTCAGGCTTGGGCACCGGGGAGCTGTTTTTT

v_gene: TRBV7-2
d_gene: -
abundance: -
j_gene: TRBJ1-5
CDR3aa: CASSLGRESYQPQHF
CDR3nt: TGTGCCAGCAGCTTAGGCAGGGAGTCATATCAGCCCCAGCATTTT

v_gene: TRBV5-1
d_gene: -
abundance: -
j_gene: TRBJ2-7
CDR3aa: CASREGSGLPYEQYF
CDR3nt: TGCGCCAGCAGGGAGGGATCGGGTCTTCCGTACGAGCAGTACTTC

v_gene: TRBV29-1
d_gene: -
abundance: -
j_gene: TRBJ2-1
CDR3aa: CSVSPGFEQFF
CDR3nt: TGCAGCGTGAGCCCTGGGTTTGAGCAGTTCTTC

v_gene: TRBV9
d_gene: -
abundance: -
j_gene: TRBJ2-6
CDR3aa: CASSEQGRGANVLTF
CDR3nt: TGTGCCAGCAGCGAACAGGGTCGTGGGGCCAACGTCCTGACTTTC

v_gene: TRBV13
d_gene: TRBD2
abundance: -
j_gene: TRBJ2-7
CDR3aa: CASTLSPGLGGYEQYF
CDR3nt: TGTGCCAGCACCCTATCACCGGGACTAGGAGGCTACGAGCAGTACTTC

v_gene: TRBV30
d_gene: -
abundance: -
j_gene: TRBJ1-5
CDR3aa: CAWSAGTFSNQPQHF
CDR3nt: TGTGCCTGGAGTGCGGGGACATTTAGCAATCAGCCCCAGCATTTT

v_gene: TRBV7-6
d_gene: TRBD1
abundance: -
j_gene: TRBJ1-1
CDR3aa: CASSIRQGANTEAFF
CDR3nt: TGTGCCAGCAGCATTCGACAGGGGGCGAACACTGAAGCTTTCTTT

v_gene: TRBV6-5
d_gene: -
abundance: -
j_gene: TRBJ2-7
CDR3aa: CASSSPLGDEQYF
CDR3nt: TGTGCCAGCAGTTCCCCGTTGGGGGACGAGCAGTACTTC

v_gene: TRBV2
d_gene: -
abundance: -
j_gene: TRBJ2-7
CDR3aa: CASSDGQFDYEQYF
CDR3nt: TGTGCCAGCAGTGATGGGCAGTTTGACTACGAGCAGTACTTC

v_gene: TRBV11-2
d_gene: -
abundance: -
j_gene: TRBJ1-6
CDR3aa: CASSLYASLGNPLHF
CDR3nt: TGTGCCAGCAGCTTATATGCCAGCCTGGGCAATCCCCTCCACTTT

v_gene: TRBV28
d_gene: -
abundance: once
j_gene: TRBJ1-3
CDR3aa: CASSSGGFSGNTIYF
CDR3nt: TGTGCCAGCAGTAGCGGGGGGTTTTCTGGAAACACCATATATTTT

v_gene: TRBV5-4
d_gene: -
abundance: -
j_gene: TRBJ2-5
CDR3aa: CASSFRESWTQYF
CDR3nt: TGTGCCAGCAGCTTTAGGGAAAGTTGGACCCAGTACTTC

v_gene: TRBV7-2
d_gene: TRBD2
abundance: -
j_gene: TRBJ2-5
CDR3aa: CASSPWTSGGGETQYF
CDR3nt: TGTGCCAGCAGCCCCTGGACTAGCGGGGGCGGAGAGACCCAGTACTTC

v_gene: TRBV19
d_gene: -
abundance: once
j_gene: TRBJ2-1
CDR3aa: CASSLTGGNEQFF
CDR3nt: TGTGCCAGTAGTTTGACAGGTGGCAATGAGCAGTTCTTC

v_gene: TRBV29-1
d_gene: TRBD1
abundance: -
j_gene: TRBJ1-2
CDR3aa: CSVEGWDRDYGYTF
CDR3nt: TGCAGCGTTGAAGGTTGGGACAGGGACTATGGCTACACCTTC

v_gene: TRBV7-2
d_gene: TRBD2
abundance: -
j_gene: TRBJ2-5
CDR3aa: CASSTGLAGEETQYF
CDR3nt: TGTGCCAGCAGCACGGGACTAGCGGGAGAAGAGACCCAGTACTTC

v_gene: TRBV5-6
d_gene: TRBD2
abundance: -
j_gene: TRBJ2-1
CDR3aa: CASSPGLAGGESYNEQFF
CDR3nt: TGTGCCAGCAGCCCCGGACTAGCGGGAGGAGAGTCCTACAATGAGCAGTTCTTC

v_gene: TRBV11-1
d_gene: -
abundance: -
j_gene: TRBJ2-5
CDR3aa: CASSLYGGEQYF
CDR3nt: TGTGCCAGCAGCCTATACGGAGGGGAGCAGTACTTC

v_gene: TRBV18
d_gene: TRBD2
abundance: -
j_gene: TRBJ2-3
CDR3aa: CASSQELAGLTDTQYF
CDR3nt: TGTGCCAGCTCACAGGAACTAGCGGGACTCACAGATACGCAGTATTTT

v_gene: TRBV6-1
d_gene: -
abundance: -
j_gene: TRBJ1-5
CDR3aa: CASSEGDSSLGHF
CDR3nt: TGTGCCAGCAGTGAAGGTGACAGCTCCTTAGGACATTTT

v_gene: TRBV7-9
d_gene: -
abundance: -
j_gene: TRBJ1-5
CDR3aa: CASSPRGGGPQPQHF
CDR3nt: TGTGCCAGCAGCCCGCGGGGTGGGGGTCCTCAGCCCCAGCATTTT

v_gene: TRBV5-1
d_gene: TRBD1
abundance: -
j_gene: TRBJ2-4
CDR3aa: CASSSRTGGTKNIQYF
CDR3nt: TGCGCCAGCAGCTCGCGGACAGGGGGCACCAAAAACATTCAGTACTTC

v_gene: TRBV11-2
d_gene: -
abundance: -
j_gene: TRBJ2-5
CDR3aa: CASSLTIRVETQYF
CDR3nt: TGTGCCAGCAGCCTGACAATTAGGGTAGAGACCCAGTACTTC

v_gene: TRBV6-1
d_gene: -
abundance: -
j_gene: TRBJ1-3
CDR3aa: CASTLVKGSGNTIYF
CDR3nt: TGTGCCAGCACCCTCGTTAAGGGGTCAGGAAACACCATATATTTT